Given below is one TCR beta chain in context. The antigen is undetermined. This record comes from a study of OX40 agonist ivuxolimab in advanced cancers. Study-level information: Patients were dosed intravenously with ivuxolimab at 0.01 to 10 mg/kg every 2 weeks. General observations from the study: People who partly responded at 0.1-3.0 mg/kg had some of the least clonal expansion seen. No antigen was identified for the clonally expanded peripheral T cells.

The timepoints at which blood was sampled were baseline, cycle 4 day 1, and cycle 7 day 1. Sequenced by immunoSEQ multiplex PCR; TCRdb stores in-frame clones only, minus some. The sample records over 45,000 clones, 65% to 85% being singletons. The input for sequencing was CD4+ or CD8+ T cells sorted from blood, taken in a trial of the OX40 agonist ivuxolimab. The clonotype comes from an adult with an advanced solid tumor such as melanoma, head and neck, liver or kidney cancer.

CDR3: CASSLAGTETQYF. CDR3 bases: TGTGCCAGCAGCTTGGCAGGGACGGAGACCCAGTACTTC. The gene calls are TRBV5-5 and TRBJ2-5, with D possibly being TRBD1 or TRBD2 (5 bases each). Germline loops: CDR1 SGHKS, CDR2 YYEKEE (reference sequence). This CDR3 contains 13 residues. V was cut by 0 bases and J by 5 bases, with 8 bases left in between.